A single TCR beta chain is shown here with its context. Antigen specificity is unknown. This sample is part of a study of CXCR3-negative and CXCR3-positive naive CD8 T cells. The TRB cDNA libraries were prepared by 5' RACE with UMI labels. TCRdb re-called the 5' RACE reads; every CDR3 protein appears as one record, without DNA. The sample has about 40,000 distinct CDR3 sequences, and its top ten clones hold more than 7%. Study-level results: Diversity proved comparably high across both naive subsets and much lower in memory CD8+ cells. Naive subsets had comparable surface CD5; TCR strength was inferred from TRB CDR3 properties.

CDR1 MNHNY and CDR2 SVGAGI come from the germline V gene (reference sequence). The length of the CDR3 is 14 residues. The origin of this receptor is a human donor in good health. Some clones in this sample may be carry-over from other donors' samples. V gene TRBV6-6 combines with J gene TRBJ1-5; lacking DNA, the TRBD1 call made by TCRdb goes unchecked. Input material: memory CD8+ T cells from blood. This CDR3 is CASSDRASNQPQHF.